The present T cell receptor beta chain was sequenced within a study of cytomegalovirus exposure and HLA in healthy donors. Study conclusions and caveats: The study flagged around 150 TCR beta chains as cytomegalovirus-associated.

The protocol was immunoSEQ multiplex PCR, while the TCRdb copy is restricted to in-frame clones and leaves out a portion. The sample contains some 110,000 clones, roughly 88% of which appear only once. On this clone itself: Its antigen is still unknown.

Sequencing was carried out using PBMCs. The sequence was obtained from a man aged 18 to 35 in good health and CMV-seronegative.

The CDR3 sequence: CASREGQLNTEAFF. CDR3 nucleotide sequence: TGTGCCAGCAGAGAGGGACAGCTGAACACTGAAGCTTTCTTT. This chain joins TRBV6-1 and TRBJ1-1, with 7 bases fitting TRBD1. The V gene end was trimmed by 6 bases and the J gene end by 0 bases; junction bases not matched to a gene: 4. CDR3 size: 14 residues. The germline V gene encodes CDR1 MNHNS and CDR2 SASEGT.